This T cell receptor beta chain was observed in a study of cytomegalovirus exposure and HLA in healthy donors. Trimming removed 2 bases at V and 6 bases at J, with 17 bases between. The CDR3 extends over 15 amino acids. Per germline, CDR1 SEHNR and CDR2 FQNEAQ (reference sequence). Notes on the study in general: For TCR beta chains, V- and J-gene trimming was later linked to a missense DCLRE1C variant. An assumption of roughly uniform sequencing depth across donors underlay the presence/absence analyses.

The PCR was carried out with 60 Vbeta primers and 13 Jbeta primers. Assay: immunoSEQ multiplex PCR; the TCRdb copy retains only in-frame clones and omits some. The sample records 100,000 to 150,000 clones, over 60% being singletons. On this clone itself: What it binds is not known.

The receptor was isolated from a human donor in good health. This chain links TRBV7-9 with TRBJ2-7; possible D gene TRBD1, 5 bases. The sequencing sample was made of PBMCs. This CDR3 is CASSLTGLSSGEQYF. The CDR3 DNA reads as TGTGCCAGCAGCTTAACAGGCCTGTCATCCGGCGAGCAGTACTTC. Based on the CDR3 plus reference TRBV7-9 and TRBJ2-7, the full variable domain is DTGVSQNPRHKITKRGQNVTFRCDPISEHNRLYWYRQTLGQGPEFLTYFQNEAQLEKSRLLSDRFSAERPKGSFSTLEIQRTEQGDSAMYLCASSLTGLSSGEQYFGPGTRLTVT.